A selection of T cell receptor beta chains follows, all from one sample in a study of blood T cells in healthy people across ages. TCRdb recomputed calls from the 5' RACE reads with MiXCR, one row per CDR3 protein. The repertoire holds some 860,000 distinct CDR3 sequences, with more than 50% as singletons. Specimen: blood. These receptors came from a man aged 35 to 55 in good health. The CDR3 runs from the conserved cysteine through the conserved F or W. Each record gives: clone size, D gene, J gene, V gene, CDR3 DNA, CDR3 protein. D genes are given only for firm matches. Size values are once, few and many counts, or a class for expanded clones, and some rows have none.

- | TRBD2 | TRBJ2-7 | TRBV19 | TGTGCCAGTAGCCTAGCGGGAGGCCATTTCTACGAGCAGTACTTC | CASSLAGGHFYEQYF
- | - | TRBJ1-2 | TRBV7-2 | TGTGCCAGCAGCCCGCGGGGCGCGGGTCGGAGTGGCTACACCTTC | CASSPRGAGRSGYTF
- | - | TRBJ1-1 | TRBV11-1 | TGTGCCAGCAGCATAAACCGAAGGAACACTGAAGCTTTCTTT | CASSINRRNTEAFF
few | TRBD1 | TRBJ2-6 | TRBV25-1 | TGTGCCACCCGAGGACAGGTCCGCTCTGGGGCCAACGTCCTGACTTTC | CATRGQVRSGANVLTF
few | TRBD1 | TRBJ1-2 | TRBV9 | TGTGCCAGCAGCGGACAGGGTCTGCGCTACACCTTC | CASSGQGLRYTF
- | - | TRBJ2-4 | TRBV7-9 | TGTGCCAGCAGGGTACTAGAAGGCAAAAACATTCAGTACTTC | CASRVLEGKNIQYF
- | - | TRBJ1-2 | TRBV14 | TGTGCCAGCAGCCAATTACAGGGTGGAGGTGGCTACACCTTC | CASSQLQGGGGYTF
- | - | TRBJ2-7 | TRBV28 | TGTGCCAGCAGTCCCTCCGGGGGGCTCTCCTACGAGCAGTACTTC | CASSPSGGLSYEQYF
- | TRBD1 | TRBJ1-6 | TRBV20-1 | TGCAGTGCTAGAGATGGGGACAGAAGGAGTAATGGGAATTCACCCCTCCACTTT | CSARDGDRRSNGNSPLHF
- | TRBD2 | TRBJ2-3 | TRBV20-1 | TGCAGTGCTACAAGGGAGACTAGCGGGAGACCAGATACGCAGTATTTT | CSATRETSGRPDTQYF
- | - | TRBJ2-6 | TRBV9 | TGTGCCAGCAGCGTCGCGGGGCTACTGCTGGGGGCCAACGTCCTGACTTTC | CASSVAGLLLGANVLTF
few | - | TRBJ1-4 | TRBV20-1 | TGCAGTGCTAGAAAAACAGGGCAGGCTTCAAAGGGGTTTTTT | CSARKTGQASKGFF
- | - | TRBJ2-7 | TRBV29-1 | TGCAGCGTTCTCAGGGACAACGAGCAGTACTTC | CSVLRDNEQYF
- | TRBD1 | TRBJ1-2 | TRBV28 | TGTGCCAGTAAACAGGGGGCGCGAGGCTACACCTTC | CASKQGARGYTF
few | - | TRBJ2-7 | TRBV6-5 | TGTGCCACCGTCCGGGACTCCGCGTCCTACGAGCAGTACTTC | CATVRDSASYEQYF
- | TRBD1 | TRBJ2-7 | TRBV28 | TGTGCCAGCAGTTTAGAGGACAGGGTAGTTTACGAGCAGTACTTC | CASSLEDRVVYEQYF
- | TRBD1 | TRBJ2-7 | TRBV12-5 | TGTGCTAGTGGTCTTACAGGGGGCGCGGGGAAGACCTACGAGCAGTACTTC | CASGLTGGAGKTYEQYF
- | TRBD1 | TRBJ2-5 | TRBV6-2/TRBV6-3 | TGTGCCAGCAGTGGGACAGGGCTTAAGACCCAGTACTTC | CASSGTGLKTQYF
- | - | TRBJ2-3 | TRBV3-1 | TGTGCGGTAGAGGCTGTAGATACGCAGTATTTT | CAVEAVDTQYF
- | TRBD1 | TRBJ2-3 | TRBV12-3/TRBV12-4 | TGTGCCAGCAGGGTGACAGGGGGGGAGACGGATACGCAGTATTTT | CASRVTGGETDTQYF
- | TRBD1 | TRBJ1-6 | TRBV12-3/TRBV12-4 | TGTGCCAGCACCCGAGGACAGGTCTATAATTCACCCCTCCACTTT | CASTRGQVYNSPLHF
- | - | TRBJ2-1 | TRBV6-6 | TGTGCCAGCAGGCTTGGGAGGAATGAGCAGTTCTTC | CASRLGRNEQFF
- | - | TRBJ2-5 | TRBV20-1 | TGCAGTGCTAGAGGCCAGTTGAAAGAGACCCAGTACTTC | CSARGQLKETQYF
- | - | TRBJ1-4 | TRBV14 | TGTGCCAGCAACCGACAGGCCGGTCTTGAAAAACTGTTTTTT | CASNRQAGLEKLFF
- | - | TRBJ2-3 | TRBV29-1 | TGCAGCGTTGGGCCCACAGGCACAGATACGCAGTATTTT | CSVGPTGTDTQYF
few | - | TRBJ2-5 | TRBV9 | TGTGCCAGCAGCCCCCGACGGAGGGCAGAGACCCAGTACTTC | CASSPRRRAETQYF
few | - | TRBJ2-1 | TRBV4-1 | TGCGCCAGCAGCCAAGAATCTCTGGGGGGGGGCCTAGGAAATGAGCAGTTCTTC | CASSQESLGGGLGNEQFF
few | TRBD1 | TRBJ1-1 | TRBV6-5 | TGTGCCAGCAGTTACTCCGACCAGGGGGCGGCTGAAGCTTTCTTT | CASSYSDQGAAEAFF
once | - | TRBJ2-7 | TRBV7-2 | TGTGCCAGCAGCTGGACACCCACAAACTACGAGCAGTACTTC | CASSWTPTNYEQYF
- | TRBD1 | TRBJ2-7 | TRBV2 | TGTGCCAGCACGACAGGGGGGGATTACTACGAGCAGTACTTC | CASTTGGDYYEQYF
few | - | TRBJ2-5 | TRBV7-2 | TGTGCCAGCAGCTTATCAAGACGGGCCGGCGGGGCCCAGTACTTC | CASSLSRRAGGAQYF
- | - | TRBJ1-5 | TRBV29-1 | TGCAGCGTTATCTGGGGGGCTAGTCAGCCCCGGCATTTT | CSVIWGASQPRHF
- | TRBD1 | TRBJ2-1 | TRBV5-1 | TGCGCCAGCACGCGAGGATCGGGACAGGGCCACAATGAGCAGTTCTTC | CASTRGSGQGHNEQFF
- | - | TRBJ2-4 | TRBV10-3 | TGTGCCATCAAAAGGCCCGCGGAGGGGGGGGGAAACATTCAGTACTTC | CAIKRPAEGGGNIQYF
once | - | TRBJ1-1 | TRBV28 | TGTGCCAGCAGTTGGGGGCACGGGATCACTGAAGCTTTCTTT | CASSWGHGITEAFF
- | TRBD1 | TRBJ2-1 | TRBV5-1 | TGCGCCAGCAGCTTAACCGGGACAGGGGCTGAGCAGTTCTTC | CASSLTGTGAEQFF
few | - | TRBJ1-1 | TRBV25-1 | TGTGCCAGTAATACAAACACTGAAGCTTTCTTT | CASNTNTEAFF
- | TRBD2 | TRBJ2-3 | TRBV5-1 | TGCGCCAGCCAACCCCATAGCGGGGTGAGCACAGATACGCAGTATTTT | CASQPHSGVSTDTQYF
- | - | TRBJ2-7 | TRBV3-1 | TGTGCCAGCAGCCCAGGGGCAGGAGGGAACCACGAGCAGTACTTC | CASSPGAGGNHEQYF
- | - | TRBJ1-2 | TRBV20-1 | TGCAGTGCCCTACTGACCTCTGACTATGGCTACACCTTC | CSALLTSDYGYTF
- | - | TRBJ2-3 | TRBV12-3/TRBV12-4 | TGTGCCAGCAAGGACTGGGGAGGAGATACGCAGTATTTT | CASKDWGGDTQYF
- | - | TRBJ1-2 | TRBV6-1 | TGTGCCAGCAGTCCTTGGGACTATGGCTACACCTTC | CASSPWDYGYTF
- | - | TRBJ1-5 | TRBV7-8 | TGTGCCAGCAGCAAATGGGGCCGGGATCAGCCCCAGCATTTT | CASSKWGRDQPQHF
- | - | TRBJ1-2 | TRBV10-3 | TGTGCCATCAGTGAGTCAGTAGACTATGGCTACACCTTC | CAISESVDYGYTF
- | - | TRBJ2-7 | TRBV29-1 | TGCAGCGTTGAAACAGGAGTTGATTACGAGCAGTACTTC | CSVETGVDYEQYF
few | - | TRBJ1-2 | TRBV9 | TGTGCCAGCAGCGCTCGGATCCAGAGGAATGGCTACACCTTC | CASSARIQRNGYTF
few | - | TRBJ2-6 | TRBV6-5 | TGTGCCAGCAGTGCAAATGGGGCCAACGTCCTGACTTTC | CASSANGANVLTF
many | - | TRBJ2-5 | TRBV28 | TGTGCCAGCAGCTTCCTCCAAGAGACCCAGTACTTC | CASSFLQETQYF
few | - | TRBJ2-5 | TRBV20-1 | TGCAGTGCCGTAAGCTACCGCAGTCGGGAGACCCAGTACTTC | CSAVSYRSRETQYF
- | - | TRBJ2-4 | TRBV20-1 | TGCAGTGCTTCCCCCGGTGGAATTCAGTACTTC | CSASPGGIQYF
- | - | TRBJ1-1 | TRBV2 | TGTGCCAGCAGTGAAGGGCGGTTCGCTGAAGCTTTCTTT | CASSEGRFAEAFF